This T cell receptor beta chain was recorded in a study of T cell responses to AZD1222 COVID-19 vaccine. Germline loops: CDR1 LGHDT, CDR2 YNNKEL (reference sequence). V lost 1 base to trimming and J lost 2 bases, with 11 bases between them. This CDR3 region has 16 residues. TCRdb's table, derived via immunoSEQ multiplex PCR, lists solely in-frame clones and lacks some. Of 85,000 to 100,000 clones listed, around 90% are singletons. The receptor comes from an adult in good health. This chain uses TRBV3-1 (or the pseudogene TRBV3-2) with TRBJ1-4, with D perhaps matching TRBD1 (5 bases). The material was peripheral blood, obtained on day 0 of AZD1222 vaccination. Written as DNA, the CDR3 is TGTGCCAGCAGCCAAGGCTGGGGGGGGACTAATGAAAAACTGTTTTTT. As protein: CASSQGWGGTNEKLFF.